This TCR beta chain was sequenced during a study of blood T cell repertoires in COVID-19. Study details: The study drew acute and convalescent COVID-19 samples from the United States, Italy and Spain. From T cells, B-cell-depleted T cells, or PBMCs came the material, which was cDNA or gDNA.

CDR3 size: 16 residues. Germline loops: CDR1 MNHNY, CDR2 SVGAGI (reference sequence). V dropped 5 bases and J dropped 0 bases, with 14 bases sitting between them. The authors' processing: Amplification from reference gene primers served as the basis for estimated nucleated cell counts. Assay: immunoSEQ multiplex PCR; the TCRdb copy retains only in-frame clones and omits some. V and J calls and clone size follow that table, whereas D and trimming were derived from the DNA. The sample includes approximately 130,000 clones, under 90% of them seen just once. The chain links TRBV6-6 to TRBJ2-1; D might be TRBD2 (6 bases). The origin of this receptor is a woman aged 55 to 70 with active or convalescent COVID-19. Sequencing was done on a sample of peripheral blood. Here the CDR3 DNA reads TGTGCCAGCAGTACCTTAGCGGTGAGCTCCTACAATGAGCAGTTCTTC. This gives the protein CASSTLAVSSYNEQFF.